This T cell receptor (beta chain) emerged from a study of T-cell memory formation after mild COVID-19 (dated by TCRdb to the early 2020s). Broadly, across the study: Most TCR sequence clusters were specific to one of the two donors. Longitudinal TCRalpha and TCRbeta repertoire sequencing tracked T-cell clones expanding and contracting after mild COVID-19 in a couple of donors. Two young, previously healthy adult volunteers made up the cohort, one male and one female. General study outcomes and caveats: Whether the second-wave clones peaking on day 37 were SARS-CoV-2 specific was not confirmed. Only two mild cases were covered in the study, and larger cohorts including severe cases with pre-infection samples were considered necessary. The detection of some responding clones in pre-infection memory suggests that pre-existing cross-reactive memory T cells joined the SARS-CoV-2 response. From day 15 to 85, contracting clones showed balanced CD4/CD8 phenotypes, whereas a second wave of clones that expanded from day 15 to 37 leaned towards CD4+. Contracting CD4+ clones appeared mostly in the CM and EM memory subsets, whereas CD8+ clones were enriched in EMRA.

Sequencer: Illumina NovaSeq 6000. cDNA libraries for TCRalpha and TCRbeta were prepared by 5'RACE using constant-segment primers, with sample barcodes and unique molecular identifiers added. Trizol reagent was used to extract RNA from every sample. Libraries were amplified in two PCR steps, with a second sample barcode and Illumina TruSeq adapters added in the second step. Libraries were sequenced on an Illumina NovaSeq with 2 x 150 bp paired-end reads. The study's own analysis went as follows. With migec v1.2.7, reads were demultiplexed and then collapsed into UMI-guided consensus sequences. Using mixcr v2.1.11, UMI consensuses were aligned to TRA and TRB V and J templates and then assembled into clonotypes. A clonotype was counted as expanded or contracted only if both edgeR and NoisET called the change significant, with noise models trained on biological replicates. edgeR calls used a false discovery rate-adjusted p below 0.01 and a log2 fold-change threshold of 1. PCA with hierarchical clustering of max-normalized trajectories of the 1000 most abundant clonotypes was used as exploratory dynamics analysis. Separately sequenced CD4+ and CD8+ repertoires were used to assign a CD4 or CD8 phenotype to each responding clone. TCRdb redid the processing of the public reads, applying fastp at Q25 and MiXCR, and retained in-frame beta chains. When rows share a CDR3 protein, they turn into one entry using the most common DNA and genes. These V and J calls are TCRdb output, not the study's own analysis. For this sample the table gives roughly 600,000 distinct CDR3 sequences, of which 15% to 20% were detected only once. Of the sample, 12% falls within the top ten clones.

As regards this clonotype: The antigen it binds to is not known. There are no base qualities to consult, and no much larger clone falls within one base.

Ficoll-Paque density gradient centrifugation was the method used to isolate PBMCs. CDR1 and CDR2 (SGDLS, YYNGEE) derive from the germline V gene. CDR3 length: 15 amino acids, cysteine to phenylalanine. Of the read, only the CDR3 DNA is kept; its 45 bases are in frame from base 1. V and J lose 0 bases and 4 bases, and a span of 10 bases separates them. The receptor comes from an adult woman who had mild COVID-19 (a few samples of this study predate the infection). The sample titles of this study are shuffled in the database, so cell type and time point are left out; the donor was told from shared clones. The chain was built from TRBV9 and TRBJ1-4; TRBD1 is a weak D gene call, 5 bases matching. Sequencing was performed on PBMCs or a T cell subset sorted from them (not recorded which). The DNA sequence is as follows: TGTGCCAGCAGCGTAGGACGAGGGGATAATGAAAAACTGTTTTTT. The encoded protein is CASSVGRGDNEKLFF.